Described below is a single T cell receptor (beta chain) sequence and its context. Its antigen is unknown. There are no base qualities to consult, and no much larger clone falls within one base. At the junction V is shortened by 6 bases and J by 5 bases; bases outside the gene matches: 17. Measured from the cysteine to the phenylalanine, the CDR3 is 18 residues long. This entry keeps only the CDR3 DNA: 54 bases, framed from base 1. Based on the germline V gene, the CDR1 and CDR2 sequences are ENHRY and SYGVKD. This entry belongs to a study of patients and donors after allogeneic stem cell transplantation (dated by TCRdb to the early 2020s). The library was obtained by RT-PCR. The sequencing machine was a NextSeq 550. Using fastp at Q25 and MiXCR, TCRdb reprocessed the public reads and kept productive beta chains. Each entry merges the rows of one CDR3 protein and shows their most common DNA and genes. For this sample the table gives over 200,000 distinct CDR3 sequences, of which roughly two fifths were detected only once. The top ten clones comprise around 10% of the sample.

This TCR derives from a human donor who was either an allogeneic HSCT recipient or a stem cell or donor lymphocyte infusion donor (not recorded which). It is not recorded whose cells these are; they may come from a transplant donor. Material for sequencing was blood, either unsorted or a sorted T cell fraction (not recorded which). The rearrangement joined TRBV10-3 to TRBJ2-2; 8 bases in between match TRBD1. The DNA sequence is TGTGCCATCAGGGTCCCTACCTCAGGGGGCGAGTTTACCGGGGAGCTGTTTTTT. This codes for CAIRVPTSGGEFTGELFF.